The 10 T cell receptor beta chains below were found in one sample sequenced in a study of vaccination and CD4 T cells after COVID-19 (dated by TCRdb to between 2022 and 2023). For these receptors, no antigen is known. The library was generated by PCR. Sequencing took place on an Illumina iSeq 100. DNA from cultured CD4+ T cells underwent TCR sequencing with the Oncomine TCR Beta short-read assay at the Johns Hopkins FTIC core. The raw public reads went through TCRdb reprocessing: fastp at Q25, MiXCR clone calling, in-frame beta chains kept. Rows merge per CDR3 protein into single entries with the most common DNA and genes. For this sample there are about 18,000 distinct CDR3 sequences; approximately 53% appear just once. Of the sample, 6.5% falls within the top ten clones. According to the study, the label for this sample's treatment or condition signals: approximately 9-day PBMC culture with coronavirus spike peptide pools or control peptides (ViraFEST assay).

Sequencing was done on a sample of CD4+ T cells from blood, cultured in vitro. The receptors come from a human donor who had recovered from COVID-19.

There are a few counts of this clonotype. This sequence joins TRBV30 and TRBJ2-3; maybe TRBD1 (6 bases). Trimming stripped 5 bases from V and 1 base from J, with 7 bases between. Per germline, CDR1 GTSNPN and CDR2 SVGIG (reference sequence). The length of the CDR3 is 12 residues. As DNA, the CDR3 is TGTGCCTGGGCAGGGGGCACAGATACGCAGTATTTT. Protein product: CAWAGGTDTQYF.

This clonotype qualifies as medium-sized. J is TRBJ1-1 and V is TRBV2, with a tentative D call TRBD1 (6 bases). In germline, CDR1 is SNHLY, CDR2 FYNNEI. The CDR3 sequence is 14 residues long. The V end lost 5 bases, the J end lost 1 base, and 11 bases lay between the germline ends. The CDR3: CASSWTAQNTEAFF. The CDR3, as DNA: TGTGCCAGCAGTTGGACAGCGCAGAACACTGAAGCTTTCTTT. The full variable domain, with the rest looked up from reference TRBV2 and TRBJ1-1, is EPEVTQTPSHQVTQMGQEVILRCVPISNHLYFYWYRQILGQKVEFLVSFYNNEISEKSEIFDDQFSVERPDGSNFTLKIRSTKLEDSAMYFCASSWTAQNTEAFFGQGTRLTVV.

This clonotype was seen a few times. The chain carries TRBV20-1 and TRBJ1-1, with no clear D. The CDR3 runs 13 residues. V was pared by 0 bases and J by 1 base, with 6 bases between. Germline lookup yields CDR1 DFQATT and CDR2 SNEGSKA (reference sequence). The DNA for the CDR3 is TGCAGTGCTAGAGACGGCGGGAACACTGAAGCTTTCTTT. Translation gives CSARDGGNTEAFF.

This chain uses TRBV30 with TRBJ1-5; D is possibly TRBD1 (6 bases). Deletions cut 5 bases from V and 0 bases from J, with 11 bases between. This CDR3 is 14 amino acids long. Germline CDR1 and CDR2: GTSNPN and SVGIG (reference sequence). The CDR3, as DNA: TGTGCCTGGGACCCAGGGGATAGCAATCAGCCCCAGCATTTT. Its protein product is CAWDPGDSNQPQHF.

A single count supports this clonotype. This chain uses TRBV12-5 with TRBJ2-7; 8 bases fit TRBD1. V was pared by 5 bases and J by 3 bases, with 6 bases of the junction left unmatched. The CDR3 is made up of 14 amino acids. The germline V gene has CDR1 LGHNT and CDR2 FRNRAP. CDR3 amino acids: CASGPRQGFYEQYF. The CDR3 DNA reads as TGTGCTAGTGGTCCCAGACAGGGGTTCTACGAGCAGTACTTC.

This clonotype was recorded a few times. The J gene is TRBJ1-6, the V gene TRBV2; TRBD1 agrees at 9 bases. V lost 3 bases and J lost 5; bases outside the gene matches: 5. Germline V gene lookup returns CDR1 SNHLY and CDR2 FYNNEI. This CDR3 region has 16 residues. The CDR3, as DNA: TGTGCCAGCAGTGAGGGACAGGGAGTTAATAATTCACCCCTCCACTTT. Translation gives CASSEGQGVNNSPLHF.

This rearrangement joins TRBV20-1 to TRBJ1-1, with 11 bases aligning to TRBD1. The CDR3 runs to 14 residues. With V trimmed by 7 bases and J by 2 bases, 6 bases remained unmatched. Per germline, CDR1 DFQATT and CDR2 SNEGSKA (reference sequence). The CDR3 sequence: CSVPDRGLNTEAFF. The CDR3, as DNA: TGCAGTGTCCCGGACAGGGGGCTAAACACTGAAGCTTTCTTT.

V usage is TRBV6-5 and J usage is TRBJ1-5; no firm D call. CDR1 is MNHEY and CDR2 is SVGAGI in the germline V gene. The CDR3 spans 13 residues. With 0 bases removed from V and 6 bases from J, the gap between germline ends came to 6 bases. CDR3 protein: CASSYSIGQPQHF. The CDR3 DNA sequence: TGTGCCAGCAGTTACTCTATAGGTCAGCCCCAGCATTTT.

The J gene is TRBJ1-5, the V gene TRBV10-3, with D tentatively TRBD1 (6 bases). V lost 3 bases and J 2 bases, leaving 14 bases between the germline ends. Germline CDR1 is ENHRY and CDR2 is SYGVKD. The CDR3 runs to 16 residues. The CDR3 region is CAISDTRGAGNQPQHF. In nucleotides, the CDR3 is TGTGCCATCAGTGATACCCGGGGGGCCGGCAATCAGCCCCAGCATTTT.

The chain uses TRBV7-2 and TRBJ2-1, with TRBD2 matching over 7 bases. J lost 9 bases, V lost 5 bases, and 7 bases had no gene match. The V gene's germline CDR1 is SGHTA and CDR2 FQGNSA. The CDR3 has 13 residues. CDR3 region: CASSERLALEQFF. For the CDR3, the DNA is TGTGCCAGCAGCGAACGACTAGCCCTTGAGCAGTTCTTC.